The sequence of this TCR beta chain was determined in a study of naive and memory T cell subsets. CD4 T cells were positively selected, then CD8 T cells from the CD4-negative fraction. Cells stained for CD3, CD4, CD8, CD45RA, CD27 and viability were sorted into four CD45RA/CD27 subsets. Both TRBC1 and TRBC2 were covered by a beta constant-region primer of two equimolar oligonucleotides. Ligated cDNA was amplified by four rounds of PCR with nested alpha and beta constant-region primers and SP2. TCRdb called the UMI-ligation and nested PCR reads again in MiXCR, with one record for every CDR3 protein. The top ten hold roughly 0.68% of the sample, which has roughly 150,000 distinct CDR3 sequences, approximately 21% seen once. Findings and limits, study-wide: Possibly reflecting memory cells re-expressing CD45RA, a few larger clonotypes occurred in naive repertoires, especially CD8. Clonotypes here are unpaired alpha or beta chain sequences. There was no ground truth to check naive and memory subset results.

The CDR3 loop spans 13 amino acids. Germline V lookup: CDR1 SQVTM, CDR2 ANQGSEA. Trimming took off 5 bases at V and 7 bases at J, with 15 bases between the two ends. This clonotype was observed a handful of times. Its antigen remains unidentified. The sample consisted of naive CD8+ T cells from blood. This receptor was identified in a human donor in good health. This sequence joins TRBV29-1 and TRBJ2-1; tentatively, D is TRBD1 or TRBD2 (5 bases each). CDR3 coding DNA: TGCAGCGTTCATTTGGGGGTGGGGAATGAGCAGTTCTTC. It specifies CSVHLGVGNEQFF.